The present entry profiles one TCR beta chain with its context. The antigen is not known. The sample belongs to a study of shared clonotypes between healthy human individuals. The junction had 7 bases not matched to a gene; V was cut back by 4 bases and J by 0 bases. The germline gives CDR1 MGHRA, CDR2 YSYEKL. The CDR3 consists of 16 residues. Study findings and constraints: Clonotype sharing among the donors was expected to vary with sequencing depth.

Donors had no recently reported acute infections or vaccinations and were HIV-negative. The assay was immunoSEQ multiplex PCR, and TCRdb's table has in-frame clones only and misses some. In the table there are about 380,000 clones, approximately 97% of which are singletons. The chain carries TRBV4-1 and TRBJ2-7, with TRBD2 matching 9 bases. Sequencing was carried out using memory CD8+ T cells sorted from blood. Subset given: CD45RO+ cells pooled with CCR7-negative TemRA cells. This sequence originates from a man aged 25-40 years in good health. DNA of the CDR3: TGCGCCAGCAGCCGGACTCTAGCGGGAAACTCCTACGAGCAGTACTTC. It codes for CASSRTLAGNSYEQYF.